A selection of T cell receptor beta chains follows, all from one sample in a study of blood T cells in healthy people across ages. From the 5' RACE reads, TCRdb called clonotypes with MiXCR, one entry per CDR3 protein. There are fewer than 2,000,000 distinct CDR3 sequences in the sample; about 35% occur only once, and roughly 10% lies in the top ten. The sequenced sample was blood. These receptors were taken from a young woman in good health. Both conserved end residues are part of each CDR3. Each record gives: CDR3 protein, CDR3 DNA, V gene, D gene, J gene, clone size. A D gene is named only where the DNA matches it firmly. Size values are once, few and many counts, or a class for expanded clones, and some rows have none.

CDR3aa: CASTADTYEQYF
CDR3nt: TGTGCCAGCACTGCAGATACCTACGAGCAGTACTTC
v_gene: TRBV2
d_gene: NA
j_gene: TRBJ2-7
abundance: once

CDR3aa: CSVEEEFSNYGYTF
CDR3nt: TGCAGCGTTGAGGAGGAGTTTTCCAACTATGGCTACACCTTC
v_gene: TRBV29-1
d_gene: NA
j_gene: TRBJ1-2
abundance: many

CDR3aa: CSVLATTGNTEAFF
CDR3nt: TGCAGCGTTTTGGCCACCACGGGGAACACTGAAGCTTTCTTT
v_gene: TRBV29-1
d_gene: NA
j_gene: TRBJ1-1
abundance: many

CDR3aa: CASTPGLAYVQFF
CDR3nt: TGCGCCAGCACCCCGGGACTAGCCTATGTGCAGTTCTTC
v_gene: TRBV5-1
d_gene: TRBD2
j_gene: TRBJ2-1
abundance: NA

CDR3aa: CASSFLRGRAGANVLTF
CDR3nt: TGTGCCAGCAGCTTTTTAAGGGGGCGTGCTGGGGCCAACGTCCTGACTTTC
v_gene: TRBV7-2
d_gene: TRBD1
j_gene: TRBJ2-6
abundance: few

CDR3aa: CASRPTGTGIGYTF
CDR3nt: TGTGCCAGCAGGCCGACCGGGACAGGGATTGGCTACACCTTC
v_gene: TRBV6-2/TRBV6-3
d_gene: TRBD1
j_gene: TRBJ1-2
abundance: few

CDR3aa: CASSLFALTGTGDSPLHF
CDR3nt: TGTGCCAGCAGCTTATTCGCGTTAACTGGGACAGGGGATTCACCCCTCCACTTT
v_gene: TRBV11-1
d_gene: TRBD1
j_gene: TRBJ1-6
abundance: NA

CDR3aa: CATSRGLAGGLNTQYF
CDR3nt: TGTGCCACCAGCAGGGGACTAGCGGGGGGGCTAAATACGCAGTATTTT
v_gene: TRBV15
d_gene: TRBD2
j_gene: TRBJ2-3
abundance: NA

CDR3aa: CSVDPPADTQYF
CDR3nt: TGCAGCGTTGACCCGCCCGCGGATACGCAGTATTTT
v_gene: TRBV29-1
d_gene: NA
j_gene: TRBJ2-3
abundance: many

CDR3aa: CTSSLLSGGGHEQYF
CDR3nt: TGTACCAGCAGCTTACTTTCCGGGGGTGGTCACGAGCAGTACTTC
v_gene: TRBV13
d_gene: NA
j_gene: TRBJ2-7
abundance: few

CDR3aa: CASSHLQGFDTQYF
CDR3nt: TGTGCCAGCAGTCACCTACAGGGTTTCGATACGCAGTATTTT
v_gene: TRBV12-3/TRBV12-4
d_gene: NA
j_gene: TRBJ2-3
abundance: NA

CDR3aa: CASSFVYEQYF
CDR3nt: TGTGCCAGCAGTTTTGTGTACGAGCAGTACTTC
v_gene: TRBV28
d_gene: NA
j_gene: TRBJ2-7
abundance: many

CDR3aa: CASSITGSNSYNEQFF
CDR3nt: TGTGCCAGCAGTATAACAGGGTCTAACTCCTACAATGAGCAGTTCTTC
v_gene: TRBV6-5
d_gene: NA
j_gene: TRBJ2-1
abundance: few

CDR3aa: CSVEVGRGGPYNEQFF
CDR3nt: TGCAGCGTTGAAGTGGGGCGGGGGGGACCCTACAATGAGCAGTTCTTC
v_gene: TRBV29-1
d_gene: TRBD2
j_gene: TRBJ2-1
abundance: NA

CDR3aa: CASSQYWTGGEKLFF
CDR3nt: TGTGCCAGCAGCCAATACTGGACAGGGGGTGAAAAACTGTTTTTT
v_gene: TRBV3-1
d_gene: TRBD1
j_gene: TRBJ1-4
abundance: few

CDR3aa: CASKKGTRETQYF
CDR3nt: TGTGCCAGCAAGAAGGGAACCCGAGAGACCCAGTACTTC
v_gene: TRBV25-1
d_gene: NA
j_gene: TRBJ2-5
abundance: few

CDR3aa: CASTSGMETQYF
CDR3nt: TGTGCCAGCACCTCCGGTATGGAGACCCAGTACTTC
v_gene: TRBV7-9
d_gene: NA
j_gene: TRBJ2-5
abundance: few

CDR3aa: CASSLPDKGYTF
CDR3nt: TGTGCCAGCAGTTTGCCTGATAAGGGCTACACCTTC
v_gene: TRBV28
d_gene: NA
j_gene: TRBJ1-2
abundance: NA

CDR3aa: CASSFASTNEKLFF
CDR3nt: TGTGCCAGCAGCTTTGCCTCAACTAATGAAAAACTGTTTTTT
v_gene: TRBV7-8
d_gene: NA
j_gene: TRBJ1-4
abundance: NA

CDR3aa: CASSLVDSGGANIYEQYF
CDR3nt: TGCGCCAGCAGCTTGGTGGATAGCGGGGGAGCCAACATCTACGAGCAGTACTTC
v_gene: TRBV5-1
d_gene: TRBD2
j_gene: TRBJ2-7
abundance: NA

CDR3aa: CASAADPYYGYTF
CDR3nt: TGTGCCAGCGCGGCCGACCCCTACTATGGCTACACCTTC
v_gene: TRBV28
d_gene: NA
j_gene: TRBJ1-2
abundance: few

CDR3aa: CASNSGGPTQETQYF
CDR3nt: TGTGCCAGCAATAGCGGGGGCCCCACCCAAGAGACCCAGTACTTC
v_gene: TRBV12-3/TRBV12-4
d_gene: TRBD2
j_gene: TRBJ2-5
abundance: NA